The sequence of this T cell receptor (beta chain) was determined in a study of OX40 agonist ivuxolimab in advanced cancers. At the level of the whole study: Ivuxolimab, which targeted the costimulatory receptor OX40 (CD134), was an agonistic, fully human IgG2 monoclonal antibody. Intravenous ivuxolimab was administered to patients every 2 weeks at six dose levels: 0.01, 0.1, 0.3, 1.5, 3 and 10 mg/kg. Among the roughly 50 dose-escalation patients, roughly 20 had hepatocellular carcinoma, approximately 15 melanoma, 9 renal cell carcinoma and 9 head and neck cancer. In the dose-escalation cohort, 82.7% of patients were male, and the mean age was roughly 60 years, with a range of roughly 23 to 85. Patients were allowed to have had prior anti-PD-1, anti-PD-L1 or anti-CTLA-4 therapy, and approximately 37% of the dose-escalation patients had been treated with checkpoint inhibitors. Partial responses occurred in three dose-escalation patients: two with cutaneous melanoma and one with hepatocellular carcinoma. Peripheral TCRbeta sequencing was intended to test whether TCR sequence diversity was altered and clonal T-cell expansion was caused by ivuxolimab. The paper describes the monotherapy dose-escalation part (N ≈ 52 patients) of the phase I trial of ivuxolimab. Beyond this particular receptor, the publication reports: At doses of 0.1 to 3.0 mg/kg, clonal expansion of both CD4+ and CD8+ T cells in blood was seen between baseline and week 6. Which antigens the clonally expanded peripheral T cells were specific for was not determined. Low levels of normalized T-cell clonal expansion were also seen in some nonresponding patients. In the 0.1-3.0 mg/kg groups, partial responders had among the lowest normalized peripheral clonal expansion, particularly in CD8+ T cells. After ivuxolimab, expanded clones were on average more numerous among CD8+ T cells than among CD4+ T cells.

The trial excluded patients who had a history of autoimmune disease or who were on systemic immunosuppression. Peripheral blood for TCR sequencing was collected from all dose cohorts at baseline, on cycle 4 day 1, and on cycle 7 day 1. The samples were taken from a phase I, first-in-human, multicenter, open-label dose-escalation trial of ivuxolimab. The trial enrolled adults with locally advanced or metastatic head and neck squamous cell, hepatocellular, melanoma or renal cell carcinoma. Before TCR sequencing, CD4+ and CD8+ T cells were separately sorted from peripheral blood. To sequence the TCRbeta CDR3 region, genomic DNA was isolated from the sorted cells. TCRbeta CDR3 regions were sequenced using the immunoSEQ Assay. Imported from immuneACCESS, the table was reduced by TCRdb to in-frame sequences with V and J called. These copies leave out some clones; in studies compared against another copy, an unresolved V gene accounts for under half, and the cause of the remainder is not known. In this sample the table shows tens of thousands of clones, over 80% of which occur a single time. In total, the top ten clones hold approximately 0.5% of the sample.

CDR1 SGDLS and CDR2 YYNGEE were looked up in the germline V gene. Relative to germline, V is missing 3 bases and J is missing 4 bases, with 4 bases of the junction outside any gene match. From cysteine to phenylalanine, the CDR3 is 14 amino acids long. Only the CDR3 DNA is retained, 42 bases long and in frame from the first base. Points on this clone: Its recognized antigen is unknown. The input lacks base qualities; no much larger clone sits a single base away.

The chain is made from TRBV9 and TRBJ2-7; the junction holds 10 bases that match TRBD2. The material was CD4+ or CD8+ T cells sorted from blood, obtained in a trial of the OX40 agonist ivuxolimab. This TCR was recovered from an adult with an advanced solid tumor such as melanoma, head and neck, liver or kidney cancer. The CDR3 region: CASSASSGGYEQYF. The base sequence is TGTGCCAGCAGCGCCTCTAGCGGGGGTTACGAGCAGTACTTC.